This T cell receptor (beta chain) was obtained from a study of tumor-infiltrating lymphocytes in localized non-small cell lung cancer. Study as a whole: Patients included smokers and never-smokers with various histologies, some sampled after neoadjuvant chemotherapy.

Concerning this clone: Its antigen is as yet unknown.

V was clipped by 5 bases and J by 9 bases, with 22 bases between them. Germline-derived CDR1 and CDR2 are LGHNA and YNFKEQ. The CDR3 loop spans 15 amino acids. Study conclusions and caveats: Only some patients had TCR sequencing, depending on available tissue.

Assay used: immunoSEQ multiplex PCR; TCRdb lists only in-frame clones, some missing. The data contain about 12,000 clones, around 76% of them singletons. This TCR was sampled from a human donor with non-small cell lung cancer. Sequenced material: lung tumor tissue. The chain is built from TRBV4-2 and TRBJ1-1; TRBD1 might be the D (6 bases). The DNA of the CDR3 is TGTGCCAGCAGCTCCCCGGCCAGGGGTAAGGAGAAAGCTTTCTTT. Its translation: CASSSPARGKEKAFF.